One and the same sample provided the 25 T cell receptor beta chains below, sequenced in a study of OX40 agonist ivuxolimab in advanced cancers. The data were produced by immunoSEQ multiplex PCR, yet TCRdb's version contains in-frame clones alone and is incomplete. Of about 69,000 clones in the sample, under 90% were seen once. The sequencing used CD4+ or CD8+ T cells sorted from blood, collected in a trial of the OX40 agonist ivuxolimab. The origin of the receptors is an adult with an advanced solid tumor such as melanoma, head and neck, liver or kidney cancer.

This clone was seen only once. The V call is TRBV5-6, the J call TRBJ2-7, with 8 bases fitting TRBD1. The germline gives CDR1 SGHDT, CDR2 YYEEEE. This CDR3 region has 15 residues. Trimming took 2 bases from V and 3 from J; bases not matched to a gene: 7. DNA of the CDR3: TGTGCCAGCAGCTTAACAGGACAGGGATTCTACGAGCAGTACTTC. It codes for CASSLTGQGFYEQYF. The full variable domain, with the rest looked up from reference TRBV5-6 and TRBJ2-7, is DAGVTQSPTHLIKTRGQQVTLRCSPKSGHDTVSWYQQALGQGPQFIFQYYEEEERQRGNFPDRFSGHQFPNYSSELNVNALLLGDSALYLCASSLTGQGFYEQYFGPGTRLTVT.

The V and J genes are TRBV18 and TRBJ1-4, with D unresolved. Germline CDR1 and CDR2: KGHSH and LQKENI. The CDR3 covers 12 residues. V was shortened by 6 bases and J by 8 bases, with 10 bases between the two germline ends. The CDR3 nucleotides are TGTGCCAGCTCGAACCAAGAAGAAAAACTGTTTTTT. The encoded protein is CASSNQEEKLFF.

The sample holds one count of this clone. The DNA of the CDR3 is TGTGCCAGCAGCTACAAGCACGGGACAGGGAACAACGAGCAGTACTTC. It translates to CASSYKHGTGNNEQYF. This chain links TRBV11-2 with TRBJ2-7, with 9 bases identical to TRBD1. J was trimmed by 5 bases and V by 4 bases; bases with no gene match: 12. The CDR3 spans 16 residues. From germline, CDR1 is SGHAT and CDR2 FQNNGV. Together with reference TRBV11-2 and TRBJ2-7, the CDR3 gives the full variable domain: EAGVAQSPRYKIIEKRQSVAFWCNPISGHATLYWYQQILGQGPKLLIQFQNNGVVDDSQLPKDRFSAERLKGVDSTLKIQPAKLEDSAVYLCASSYKHGTGNNEQYFGPGTRLTVT.

Relative to its sample, this clone is medium-sized. This same CDR3 is encoded by further DNA sequences in the sample. In nucleotides, the CDR3 is TGTGCCAGCAGCTCCAGGGGCGCTAATGAAAAACTGTTTTTT. Translating gives CASSSRGANEKLFF. V gene TRBV7-6 combines with J gene TRBJ1-4, with a tentative D call TRBD1 (6 bases). Trimming pared 4 bases from V and 3 bases from J, leaving 9 bases between. The CDR3 sequence is 14 residues long. CDR1 and CDR2 from the germline V gene are SGHVS and FNYEAQ.

This clone was counted a few times. The chain links TRBV21-1 to TRBJ1-5; the table's D call, TRBD1, was not checked against the DNA. TRBV21-1 is a recognized pseudogene. The CDR3 has 16 amino acids. The CDR3 bases are TGTGCCAGCCGTCTCCAGGGCGAGGTTAGCAATCAGCCCCAGCATTTT. It encodes CASRLQGEVSNQPQHF.

This sequence joins TRBV6-5 and TRBJ1-2; tentatively, D is TRBD1 (5 bases). In germline, CDR1 is MNHEY, CDR2 SVGAGI. The CDR3 contains 14 residues. Trimming took 6 bases from V and 5 from J, leaving 16 bases between them. In nucleotides, the CDR3 is TGTGCCAGCAGATCTAGCGGCGGGGGTTATGGCTACACCTTC. This codes for CASRSSGGGYGYTF.

The chain carries TRBV7-2 and TRBJ2-5, with 8 bases fitting TRBD1. The trim removed 4 bases at V and 4 bases at J, leaving 5 bases unmatched. The CDR3 contains 14 residues. Germline V lookup: CDR1 SGHTA, CDR2 FQGNSA. The CDR3 region is CASSSQTGAETQYF. The CDR3 DNA reads as TGTGCCAGCAGCTCGCAGACAGGGGCAGAGACCCAGTACTTC.

The V call is TRBV2, the J call TRBJ1-1, with no clear D. The CDR3 runs 11 residues. The germline V gene encodes CDR1 SNHLY and CDR2 FYNNEI. Trimming took off 3 bases at V and 5 bases at J, with 4 bases between the two ends. The CDR3 nucleotides are TGTGCCAGCAGTGACTGGACTGAAGCTTTCTTT. As protein: CASSDWTEAFF.

The chain combines TRBV27 with TRBJ2-7; D might be TRBD2 (5 bases). The CDR3 has 15 residues. Germline CDR1 is MNHEY and CDR2 is SMNVEV (reference sequence). V lost 5 bases to trimming and J lost 3 bases, with 17 bases between them. The CDR3 DNA follows: TGTGCCAGCAGTCCCTACCGAGGGTCCGGCTACGAGCAGTACTTC. Translating gives CASSPYRGSGYEQYF.

This clone was counted a few times. The CDR3 DNA follows: TGTGCCAGCACCTATAGTCGGGTTAACTATGGCTACACCTTC. It encodes CASTYSRVNYGYTF. The chain couples TRBV7-2 to TRBJ1-2; D gene uncertain. This CDR3 comprises 14 residues. Trimming pared 7 bases from V and 1 base from J, leaving 13 bases between. The germline CDR1 and CDR2 sequences are SGHTA and FQGNSA.

The rearrangement joins TRBV9 to TRBJ1-1; D is ambiguous. CDR3 length: 14 amino acids. V lost 0 bases, J lost 5 bases, and 11 bases lay in between. CDR1 SGDLS and CDR2 YYNGEE come from the germline V gene. The CDR3 DNA reads as TGTGCCAGCAGCGTAGACTTCTGGGCTACTGAAGCTTTCTTT. Translated: CASSVDFWATEAFF.

The gene calls are TRBV7-2 and TRBJ1-4; 7 bases align to TRBD1. There are 16 residues in the CDR3. V shed 4 bases, J shed 3 bases, and the junction held 8 bases outside the gene matches. Germline values: CDR1 SGHTA, CDR2 FQGNSA. As DNA, the CDR3 is TGTGCCAGCAGCTCTTACAGGGGAAGAGCTAATGAAAAACTGTTTTTT. Residues: CASSSYRGRANEKLFF.

Worth noting for this clone: The same CDR3 is also encoded by other DNA sequences in this sample. The genes are TRBV5-1 and TRBJ2-7, with D possibly being TRBD2 (5 bases). The CDR3 has 12 amino acids. The V end was cut by 0 bases, the J end by 4 bases, with 5 bases between. Germline loops: CDR1 SGHRS, CDR2 YFSETQ. CDR3 nucleotides: TGCGCCAGCAGCTTGGGCGGGTACGAGCAGTACTTC. Residues: CASSLGGYEQYF.

Only a few counts were recorded for this clone. The chain links TRBV7-9 to TRBJ2-7; D is perhaps TRBD1 (6 bases). The V gene lost 5 bases and the J gene lost 2 bases, with 13 bases spanning the gap. The V gene's germline CDR1 is SEHNR and CDR2 FQNEAQ (reference sequence). The CDR3 loop spans 14 amino acids. The CDR3 DNA reads TGTGCCAGCAGCCGACGAGGGGGTACCTACGAGCAGTACTTC. Protein: CASSRRGGTYEQYF.

This chain links TRBV7-9 with TRBJ1-1, with D maybe TRBD1 (6 bases). The CDR3 contains 15 residues. Trimming removed 4 bases from V and 5 bases from J, with 17 bases in between. Germline CDR1 SEHNR, CDR2 FQNEAQ (reference sequence). Here the CDR3 reads CASSWLGGLDTEAFF. The CDR3 DNA reads as TGTGCCAGCAGCTGGTTGGGGGGGCTCGATACTGAAGCTTTCTTT.

The V call is TRBV14, the J call TRBJ1-2; D remains ambiguous. Germline V gives CDR1 SGHDN, CDR2 FVKESK. The CDR3 has 17 residues. V shed 0 bases and J shed 1 base, with 15 bases lying between them. In DNA, the CDR3 is TGTGCCAGCAGCCAAGATCCCCCTTGGAGGGATAACTATGGCTACACCTTC. This sequence encodes CASSQDPPWRDNYGYTF. Full variable domain (missing parts from reference TRBV14 and TRBJ1-2): EAGVTQFPSHSVIEKGQTVTLRCDPISGHDNLYWYRRVMGKEIKFLLHFVKESKQDESGMPNNRFLAERTGGTYSTLKVQPAELEDSGVYFCASSQDPPWRDNYGYTFGSGTRLTVV.

The chain couples TRBV5-8 to TRBJ1-2, with TRBD1 matching over 7 bases. J gave up 2 bases and V 1 base, and 5 bases lay outside the gene matches. Germline V CDR1 and CDR2: SGHTS, YDEGEE. The CDR3 covers 15 residues. CDR3 region: CASSLNRGGNYGYTF. CDR3 nucleotides: TGTGCCAGCAGCTTGAATCGAGGGGGCAACTATGGCTACACCTTC. Full variable domain (missing parts from reference TRBV5-8 and TRBJ1-2): EAGVTQSPTHLIKTRGQQATLRCSPISGHTSVYWYQQALGLGLQFLLWYDEGEERNRGNFPPRFSGRQFPNYSSELNVNALELEDSALYLCASSLNRGGNYGYTFGSGTRLTVV.

V usage is TRBV27 and J usage is TRBJ2-1, with 11 positions matching TRBD2. V shed 3 bases and J 9 bases; nucleotides not matched to a gene: 7. CDR1 MNHEY and CDR2 SMNVEV come from the germline V gene (reference sequence). The CDR3 spans 15 residues. The CDR3 here is CASSFSTSGVGEQFF. The CDR3 DNA follows: TGTGCCAGCAGTTTTTCGACTAGCGGGGTGGGTGAGCAGTTCTTC.

This chain uses TRBV7-9 with TRBJ1-1; the D gene is possibly TRBD1 (6 bases). In germline, CDR1 is SEHNR, CDR2 FQNEAQ (reference sequence). Between the trimmed V and J ends, which lost 6 bases and 5 bases, there was a span of 25 bases. The CDR3 spans 17 residues. CDR3 nucleotides: TGTGCCAGCAGTGCGGCCTTCAGGGGAGGAGGAACAACTGAAGCTTTCTTT. Its translation: CASSAAFRGGGTTEAFF.

The rearrangement joins TRBV2 to TRBJ2-1; 7 nucleotides line up with TRBD1. Germline CDR1 SNHLY, CDR2 FYNNEI. Trimming took 7 bases from V and 5 from J; bases not matched to a gene: 5. The CDR3 loop spans 13 amino acids. As DNA, the CDR3 is TGTGCCAGCAAAGAGGGACAGAACAATGAGCAGTTCTTC. Translation: CASKEGQNNEQFF.

The chain joins TRBV18 to TRBJ1-2, with 8 bases that match TRBD1. The CDR3 loop spans 17 amino acids. The germline gives CDR1 KGHSH, CDR2 LQKENI. The J segment lost 6 bases and the V segment lost 1 base, leaving 13 bases of the junction unmatched. CDR3 sequence (DNA): TGTGCCAGCTCACCACTTTCCATACAGGGGGGGATAGATGGCTACACCTTC. The encoded protein is CASSPLSIQGGIDGYTF.

The V call is TRBV10-3, the J call TRBJ1-1; D is unresolved. Looked up from germline, CDR1 is ENHRY and CDR2 is SYGVKD. V shed 2 bases and J shed 3 bases, with 10 bases lying between them. The CDR3 spans 14 residues. In nucleotides, the CDR3 is TGTGCCATCAGTGAGACTAACACCGACACTGAAGCTTTCTTT. Amino acid sequence: CAISETNTDTEAFF.

J is TRBJ1-3 and V is TRBV27, with 10 bases fitting TRBD1. In germline, CDR1 is MNHEY, CDR2 SMNVEV (reference sequence). Trimming removed 7 bases from V and 3 bases from J; junction bases left unmatched: 12. CDR3 length equals 17 residues. Here the CDR3 DNA reads TGTGCCAGCAAGCCGCTTGTCGGGACAGGGGATGGAAACACCATATATTTT. This codes for CASKPLVGTGDGNTIYF.

This clone turned up a few times. The V and J genes are TRBV11-2 and TRBJ2-5, with 12 bases identical to TRBD2. This CDR3 region has 16 residues. The V gene end was trimmed by 4 bases and the J gene end by 0 bases; junction bases not matched to a gene: 3. Germline assignment: CDR1 SGHAT and CDR2 FQNNGV. In nucleotides, the CDR3 is TGTGCCAGCAGCTCCGGACTAGCGGGGTACCAAGAGACCCAGTACTTC. Protein sequence: CASSSGLAGYQETQYF.

The chain is built from TRBV5-6 and TRBJ2-3; unclear D gene. Germline-derived CDR1 and CDR2 are SGHDT and YYEEEE. V shed 1 base and J shed 0 bases, with 12 bases lying between them. The CDR3 is 16 amino acids. CDR3 DNA sequence: TGTGCCAGCAGCTTGATAAGGCTAGTAAGCACAGATACGCAGTATTTT. This sequence encodes CASSLIRLVSTDTQYF.